The T cell receptor beta chain described here comes from a study of shared clonotypes between healthy human individuals. Across the study: Samples came from a couple of female and a few male donors aged 18 to 49. The plates for each donor numbered three CD4 naive, three CD4 memory, two CD8 naive and one CD8 memory.

At deep level, the assay was performed. Sequencing was performed with immunoSEQ multiplex PCR; in TCRdb, only in-frame clones are kept and a portion is missing. The profile shows over 1.5 million clones, approximately 98% of them singletons. Donors were healthy HIV-negative adults without recent acute infections or vaccinations. The CDR3 runs 15 residues. Germline assignment: CDR1 ENHRY and CDR2 SYGVKD. Germline trimming cut 5 bases from V and 2 bases from J; bases unmatched to any gene: 6. The sequenced sample consisted of naive CD4+ T cells sorted from blood. Subset noted: CD45RA+ positively selected. The clonotype originates from a man younger than 45 in good health. The V gene is TRBV10-3, the J gene TRBJ2-4; the match to TRBD2 covers 7 bases. The CDR3 loop is CAISSGGSPKNIQYF. The CDR3 DNA follows: TGTGCCATCAGTTCGGGCGGGAGCCCCAAAAACATTCAGTACTTC.